Shown below are 19 T cell receptor beta chains from a single sample sequenced in a study of blood T cell repertoires in COVID-19. The assay was immunoSEQ multiplex PCR, and TCRdb's table has in-frame clones only and misses some. Here the sample spans 180,000 or so clones, roughly 82% being singletons. Sequenced sample: PBMCs or T cells enriched from blood (not recorded which). These receptor sequences come from a man aged 45 to 65 who had recovered from COVID-19.

This clone has just one count. The CDR3 bases are TGTGCCAGTAGTACCTACCGAGGGTCTGGGGCCAACGTCCTGACTTTC. Translating gives CASSTYRGSGANVLTF. The gene calls are TRBV19 and TRBJ2-6, with a possible D match to TRBD2 (5 bases). This CDR3 contains 16 residues. With 4 bases removed from V and 1 base from J, the gap between germline ends came to 11 bases. CDR1 and CDR2 (germline): LNHDA, SQIVND (reference sequence).

This rearrangement joins TRBV2 to TRBJ1-5, with 7 bases identical to TRBD1. CDR1 and CDR2 from the germline V gene are SNHLY and FYNNEI. V shed 5 bases and J 3 bases; nucleotides not matched to a gene: 4. The CDR3 length is 14 residues. The CDR3 DNA reads as TGTGCCAGCAGTCCGGACAGGAACAATCAGCCCCAGCATTTT. Translating gives CASSPDRNNQPQHF.

V usage is TRBV28 and J usage is TRBJ2-7, with a weak D call TRBD2 (5 bases). This CDR3 comprises 13 residues. Trimming removed 6 bases at V and 2 bases at J, with 11 bases between. CDR1 and CDR2 (germline): MDHEN, SYDVKM. The CDR3 region has the DNA TGTGCCAGCAGGGGAGACATCACCTACGAGCAGTACTTC. This encodes CASRGDITYEQYF.

The chain links TRBV27 to TRBJ2-7; tentatively, D is TRBD2 (5 bases). The V end was cut by 5 bases, the J end by 6 bases, with 17 bases between. This CDR3 is built from 14 residues. Germline V gene sequence: CDR1 MNHEY, CDR2 SMNVEV (reference sequence). The CDR3 DNA reads as TGTGCCAGCAGTCCCTTCGGGGTTCGAGCCGAGCAGTACTTC. This translates into CASSPFGVRAEQYF.

The V call is TRBV24-1, the J call TRBJ2-1, with D perhaps TRBD2 (6 bases). CDR1 KGHDR and CDR2 SFDVKD come from the germline V gene. V lost 5 bases, J lost 0 bases, and 19 bases lay in between. The CDR3 covers 18 residues. As DNA, the CDR3 is TGTGCCACCAGTGCTATAGAGCCTGGCGGGGCCTCCTACAATGAGCAGTTCTTC. This encodes CATSAIEPGGASYNEQFF.

A single count supports this clone. V gene TRBV4-2 combines with J gene TRBJ1-2; no reliable D call. V dropped 0 bases and J dropped 4 bases, with 15 bases sitting between them. The CDR3 is 16 residues long. CDR1 and CDR2 (germline): LGHNA, YNFKEQ. The CDR3 loop is CASSQDPIGGGYGYTF. CDR3 DNA sequence: TGTGCCAGCAGCCAAGATCCTATCGGAGGAGGCTATGGCTACACCTTC.

The V call is TRBV6-5, the J call TRBJ2-7; D is unresolved. The germline V gene encodes CDR1 MNHEY and CDR2 SVGAGI. The V gene lost 7 bases and the J gene lost 6 bases, with 19 bases spanning the gap. The CDR3 covers 14 residues. CDR3 protein: CASTSVPRLSEQYF. The CDR3 bases are TGTGCCAGCACTTCCGTCCCGCGGTTGAGCGAGCAGTACTTC.

The chain couples TRBV5-1 to TRBJ2-1; TRBD2 agrees at 9 bases. Trimming at V came to 4 bases and at J to 6 bases, leaving 8 bases not matched to a gene. The CDR3 sequence is 15 residues long. Germline loops: CDR1 SGHRS, CDR2 YFSETQ. In DNA, the CDR3 is TGCGCCAGCAGCCCCCTGGCGGGGGGGCTCAATGAGCAGTTCTTC. Translated: CASSPLAGGLNEQFF.

The J gene is TRBJ2-5, the V gene TRBV2; no reliable D call. Deletions cut 4 bases from V and 4 bases from J, with 7 bases between. The CDR3 has 12 residues. The V gene's germline CDR1 is SNHLY and CDR2 FYNNEI. In DNA form, the CDR3 reads TGTGCCAGCAGTGGAGAGGCAGAGACCCAGTACTTC. Encoded protein: CASSGEAETQYF. The variable domain in full, completed from reference TRBV2 and TRBJ2-5, reads EPEVTQTPSHQVTQMGQEVILRCVPISNHLYFYWYRQILGQKVEFLVSFYNNEISEKSEIFDDQFSVERPDGSNFTLKIRSTKLEDSAMYFCASSGEAETQYFGPGTRLLVL.

The chain employs TRBV18 and TRBJ1-2; D is perhaps TRBD1 (6 bases). Germline values: CDR1 KGHSH, CDR2 LQKENI. V gave up 0 bases and J gave up 4 bases, with 15 bases separating them. The CDR3 totals 16 residues. The CDR3 region has the DNA TGTGCCAGCTCACCACCGCCTGGAGGACAGCCCTATGGCTACACCTTC. It codes for CASSPPPGGQPYGYTF.

The rearrangement links TRBV5-1 to TRBJ1-1; no firm D call. The length of the CDR3 is 14 residues. Trimming removed 1 base from V and 0 bases from J, with 7 bases in between. Germline V gene sequence: CDR1 SGHRS, CDR2 YFSETQ. CDR3 amino acids: CASSLSGMNTEAFF. The CDR3, as DNA: TGCGCCAGCAGCTTGTCAGGTATGAACACTGAAGCTTTCTTT.

V gene TRBV24-1 combines with J gene TRBJ2-7; 13 bases align to TRBD2. V trimming: 10 bases; J trimming: 0 bases; junction bases outside the gene matches: 17. This CDR3 region has 19 residues. The germline V gene encodes CDR1 KGHDR and CDR2 SFDVKD. The CDR3: CATLSRTTSGRTSSYEQYF. CDR3 coding DNA: TGTGCCACTTTATCACGAACGACTAGCGGGAGGACGAGCTCCTACGAGCAGTACTTC.

In this sample, this clone turned up once. The chain couples TRBV7-3 to TRBJ2-1, with 14 bases fitting TRBD2. The CDR3 length is 15 residues. Trimming removed 5 bases from V and 6 bases from J; junction bases left unmatched: 3. CDR1 and CDR2 (germline): SGHTA, FQGTGA. The CDR3 DNA is TGTGCCAGCAGCCCCGGGACTAGCGGGGGCAATGAGCAGTTCTTC. As protein: CASSPGTSGGNEQFF.

The V call is TRBV29-1, the J call TRBJ2-7; 7 nucleotides align to TRBD2. Looked up from germline, CDR1 is SQVTM and CDR2 is ANQGSEA. This CDR3 comprises 13 residues. V gave up 1 base and J gave up 7 bases; unmatched junction bases: 7. DNA for the CDR3: TGCAGCGTTGAAGCGGGAGGTTCTTATGAGCAGTACTTC. Its protein is CSVEAGGSYEQYF.

This chain uses TRBV9 with TRBJ2-5, with 7 bases identical to TRBD1. The CDR3 covers 15 residues. CDR1 and CDR2 (germline): SGDLS, YYNGEE. V was clipped by 4 bases and J by 5 bases; unmatched bases: 11. CDR3 residues: CASSPIGGLSETQYF. The CDR3 region has the DNA TGTGCCAGCAGCCCGATAGGGGGCTTGAGTGAGACCCAGTACTTC.

This clone was seen just once. This chain connects TRBV5-5 to TRBJ1-1, with D hard to call. V was pared by 4 bases and J by 4 bases, with 14 bases between. From germline, CDR1 is SGHKS and CDR2 YYEKEE (reference sequence). The CDR3 covers 14 residues. CDR3 protein: CASSIAEAGTEAFF. Here the CDR3 DNA reads TGTGCCAGCAGCATCGCTGAGGCGGGCACTGAAGCTTTCTTT.

The chain is built from TRBV9 and TRBJ2-2; possible D gene TRBD2, 5 bases. In germline, CDR1 is SGDLS, CDR2 YYNGEE. V gave up 3 bases and J gave up 4 bases, with 16 bases separating them. There are 16 residues in the CDR3. The CDR3 bases are TGTGCCAGCAGCGAAAGCGGTGGCTTCCTCACCGGGGAGCTGTTTTTT. Amino acids: CASSESGGFLTGELFF.

The chain has TRBV18 and TRBJ1-2; D call uncertain. Germline CDR1 reads KGHSH; CDR2 reads LQKENI. V lost 3 bases, J lost 3 bases, and 14 bases lay in between. The CDR3 runs 15 residues. The CDR3 reads CASSPRLGRDYGYTF. CDR3 coding DNA: TGTGCCAGCTCACCGCGTCTGGGGAGAGACTATGGCTACACCTTC.

The V call is TRBV6-1, the J call TRBJ1-6; D unresolved. Germline CDR1 is MNHNS and CDR2 is SASEGT. The CDR3 spans 15 residues. The V gene lost 0 bases and the J gene lost 6 bases, with 9 bases spanning the gap. The CDR3 bases are TGTGCCAGCAGTGAAGCTAACATTTTTAATTCACCCCTCCACTTT. As protein: CASSEANIFNSPLHF.